This is a list of T cell receptor beta chains from one sample in a study of tumor-infiltrating lymphocytes in primary liver carcinoma. Via MiXCR, TCRdb re-called the multiplex PCR reads, giving one row per CDR3 protein. The sample lists roughly 120,000 distinct CDR3 sequences, approximately 70% occurring once. Sample: liver tumor tissue from sampling region 1. Receptors originate from a woman aged 60-75 years with primary liver carcinoma and hepatitis B virus infection. Both conserved end residues are part of each CDR3. Fields, in order: J gene, D gene, V gene, clone size, CDR3 DNA, CDR3 protein. D genes are given only for firm matches. Clone size is not always given. Where it is, it says once, few, many or a class for expanded clones.

TRBJ2-7,-,TRBV11-2,-,TGTGCCAGCAGCACTATTAGTGTAGGCTACGAGCAGTACTTC,CASSTISVGYEQYF
TRBJ1-2,TRBD1,TRBV28,-,TGTGCCAGCAGGGACGGGACAGCCACCAGCTATGGCTACACCTTC,CASRDGTATSYGYTF
TRBJ1-5,-,TRBV5-1,-,TGCGCCGGCAGCACCGGACGGGGCAATCAGCCCCAGCATTTT,CAGSTGRGNQPQHF
TRBJ1-1,-,TRBV4-1,-,TGCGCAAGCAGCCGCGCCAGGGAGATTGAAGCTTTCTTT,CASSRAREIEAFF
TRBJ2-7,TRBD2,TRBV4-2,many,TGTGCCAGCAGCCAAAGCATTCTACGGACTAGCGGGAGGTACTCCTACGAGCAGTACTTC,CASSQSILRTSGRYSYEQYF
TRBJ1-1,-,TRBV11-3,-,TGTGCCAGTATCCCCAACCCCCAGGGGATCGGTGCTTTCTTT,CASIPNPQGIGAFF
TRBJ1-1,-,TRBV11-2,-,TGTGCCAGCAGCATGTCCCGGACTAACACTGAAGCTTTCTTT,CASSMSRTNTEAFF
TRBJ1-1,TRBD1,TRBV5-1,-,TGCGCCAGCAGCATCGACAGGGGGACTGAATCTTTCTTT,CASSIDRGTESFF
TRBJ1-5,-,TRBV28,many,TGTGCCAGCAGTTTTACGGGGCCGTACAATCAGCCCCAGCATTTT,CASSFTGPYNQPQHF
TRBJ2-3,-,TRBV11-2,-,TGTGTCAGCAGCTCGCCCGGCGGACCTACAGATACGCAGTATTTT,CVSSSPGGPTDTQYF
TRBJ2-7,-,TRBV2,-,TGTGCCAGCACCCTAACCTACGAGCAGTACTTC,CASTLTYEQYF
TRBJ2-2,-,TRBV29-1,many,TGCAGCGTTGAATCTACTAGTTCCGGGGAGCTGTTTTTT,CSVESTSSGELFF
TRBJ1-2,-,TRBV29-1,-,TGCAGCGTTGTACAAGGCAAAATAGGCTATGGCTGCACCTTC,CSVVQGKIGYGCTF
TRBJ2-5,-,TRBV28,-,TGTGCCAGCAGTTTAGGGGACGGCCAAGAGACCCAGTACTTC,CASSLGDGQETQYF
TRBJ2-7,-,TRBV4-1,-,TGCGCCTGCAGCCAAGGTCCGGACTGGGGGACCTACGACCAGTACTTC,CACSQGPDWGTYDQYF
TRBJ1-2,-,TRBV28,-,TGTGCCAGCAGCCAACAGGGTTATGGCTACACCTTC,CASSQQGYGYTF
TRBJ1-5,-,TRBV12-3/TRBV12-4,many,TGTGCCAGCAGTCAAACCCAGGGGCCCCAGCATTTT,CASSQTQGPQHF
TRBJ1-3,-,TRBV29-1,-,TGCAGCATTGGACTTTCCTCTGTAAACACCATATATTTT,CSIGLSSVNTIYF
TRBJ1-5,-,TRBV11-2,-,TGTGCCAGCAGCCGGCAGGCGGCAGATGATACGCAGCATTTT,CASSRQAADDTQHF
TRBJ2-2,-,TRBV11-2,medium-sized,TGTGCCAGCAGGGCTAGCTACACCGGGGAGCTGTTTTTT,CASRASYTGELFF
TRBJ2-5,TRBD1,TRBV25-1,-,TGTGCCAGCAGTGAGGCAGGGGGCGCGGGGAGAGAGACCCAGTACTTC,CASSEAGGAGRETQYF
TRBJ2-5,TRBD2,TRBV28,once,TGTCCCAGCAGTTCCCCAGCCGGGACTAGCGGGAGCCCCGCAAGGACCCAGTACTTC,CPSSSPAGTSGSPARTQYF
TRBJ2-5,TRBD2,TRBV7-9,-,TGTGCCAGCAGCTCAGGACGGACTAGCGGGAGGGACGAACTACAAGAGACCCGGTACTTC,CASSSGRTSGRDELQETRYF
TRBJ2-3,-,TRBV11-2,-,TGTGCCAGCAGCCTGAGGTTGCCCACAGATACGCAGTATTTT,CASSLRLPTDTQYF
TRBJ1-2,TRBD1,TRBV5-1,few,TGCGCCAGTAGACTCGGGACAGGATTTAACTATGGCTACACCTTC,CASRLGTGFNYGYTF
TRBJ2-7,-,TRBV7-9,-,TGTGCCGGCAGCCATTTCAGGGGTGCGGGTTACTACGAGCAGTACTTC,CAGSHFRGAGYYEQYF
TRBJ2-1,TRBD1,TRBV29-1,many,TGCAGCGTTGCAAGGGACAGTGACAATGAGCAGTTCTTC,CSVARDSDNEQFF
TRBJ2-3,TRBD1,TRBV5-8,-,TGTGCCAGCAGTTTCGACAGGGGAGGCGCAGATTTGCAGTATTTT,CASSFDRGGADLQYF
TRBJ2-5,TRBD2,TRBV11-1,-,TGTGCCAGCAGCTTACCGGGACTACAGACCCAGTACTTT,CASSLPGLQTQYF
TRBJ2-1,-,TRBV11-2,once,TGTGCCAGCAGCTTAGAGCCGATGAGCTCCTACAATGGGCAATTCTTC,CASSLEPMSSYNGQFF
TRBJ1-1,-,TRBV7-9,once,TGTGCCAGCAGGAGGGGTTTAGGCATTGAAGCTTTCTTT,CASRRGLGIEAFF
TRBJ1-1,-,TRBV18,-,TGTGCCAGCTCACCGGCCGGAGTGATGGCTTTCTTT,CASSPAGVMAFF
TRBJ1-2,-,TRBV29-1,many,TGCAGCGTCCGCGTCACTAACTATGGCTACACCTTC,CSVRVTNYGYTF
TRBJ2-7,-,TRBV10-2,-,TGCGCCTGCAGTGAGATCGGGTTCTCCTACGGGCAGTACTTC,CACSEIGFSYGQYF
TRBJ2-7,TRBD2,TRBV12-3/TRBV12-4,-,TGTGCCAGCAGTTTCGGAAGGACTAGCGGGAGGGCTTCATACGGGCAGTACTTC,CASSFGRTSGRASYGQYF
TRBJ2-3,TRBD2,TRBV4-2,many,TGTGCCAGCAGCCAAGACCGAGCGGGAGGATCTCGCACAGATACGCAGTATTTT,CASSQDRAGGSRTDTQYF
TRBJ1-1,TRBD1,TRBV14,few,TGTGCCAGCAGCTCCCGGACAGGCTGGGGGGCTGAAGCTTTCTTT,CASSSRTGWGAEAFF
TRBJ2-3,TRBD2,TRBV6-6,many,TGTGCCAGCAGAGGGGGACTAGGGGACACAGATACGCAGTATTTT,CASRGGLGDTDTQYF
TRBJ1-1,-,TRBV6-1,few,TGTGCCAGCAGTCTAATAATGAACACTGGAGCTTTCTTT,CASSLIMNTGAFF
TRBJ1-6,-,TRBV6-1,many,TGTGCCAGCAGTGAAGCCACAGGAATAGTTAATTCACCCCTCCACTTT,CASSEATGIVNSPLHF
TRBJ2-3,-,TRBV6-6,-,TGTGCCAACAGTACAATTAGGGGACATACGCAGTATTTT,CANSTIRGHTQYF
TRBJ2-3,TRBD1,TRBV6-5,many,TGTGCCAGCACCAGGACAGGGACCACAGATACGCAGTATTTT,CASTRTGTTDTQYF
TRBJ2-7,TRBD2,TRBV6-5,-,TGTGCCAGGAGCTCGGGACTAGCGGGAGAAAAGCAGTACTTC,CARSSGLAGEKQYF
TRBJ2-1,-,TRBV5-6,once,TGTGCCAGCAGCTTGTTAGGACTGGCGGACAATAAGCAGTTCTTC,CASSLLGLADNKQFF
TRBJ2-7,-,TRBV5-1,many,TGCGCCAGCAGCTTGGGGGACTTTGTCTACGAGCAGTACTTC,CASSLGDFVYEQYF
TRBJ1-3,-,TRBV4-1,-,TGCGCCAGCAGCCAAGCCTTTTGGTCCAGGAACTCTGGAAACACCATATATTTT,CASSQAFWSRNSGNTIYF
TRBJ2-1,TRBD2,TRBV4-2,many,TGTGCCAGCAGCCAAGTCTTTGCTCCCATCGGGAGGGTATACAATGAGCAGTTCTTC,CASSQVFAPIGRVYNEQFF
TRBJ2-1,-,TRBV6-5,many,TGTGCCAGCCAGGGTGTAGCCCTTCACGGTGAGCAGTTCTTC,CASQGVALHGEQFF
TRBJ2-1,-,TRBV6-1,-,TGTACCAGCAGTGCTCAGGAGGGCCTAGGTGAGCAGTTCTTC,CTSSAQEGLGEQFF
TRBJ2-1,TRBD2,TRBV6-1,-,TGTGTCAGCAGCCTCCGGACTAGCGGGATGAAACTCGCCTCCTGCAATGTGCAGTTCTTC,CVSSLRTSGMKLASCNVQFF
TRBJ2-4,-,TRBV12-3/TRBV12-4,few,TGTGCCAGCAGTTTGGGGGCTAGCGGAACTGGCAAAAACATTCAGTACTTC,CASSLGASGTGKNIQYF
TRBJ1-3,-,TRBV12-3/TRBV12-4,once,TGTGCCACCAAACAGGGTACATCTGGAAACACCATATATTTT,CATKQGTSGNTIYF
TRBJ2-7,TRBD2,TRBV11-2,-,TGTGCCAGCAGTCCCGGGACTAGCGTCTGCGAGCAGTACTTC,CASSPGTSVCEQYF
TRBJ2-3,TRBD1,TRBV10-3,-,TGTGCCATCAGTGGGCCAGGGGGCGCGGAAGGACGCACAGATACGCAGTATTTT,CAISGPGGAEGRTDTQYF
TRBJ2-7,-,TRBV6-1,many,TGTGCCAGCAGTGAGCTGGCTGGTACCGAGCAGTACTTC,CASSELAGTEQYF